The next 14 T cell receptor beta chains were all read from a single sample in a study of blood T cells in healthy people across ages. A second 7 to 11 cycle PCR used barcoded and J-beta primers. Each CDR3 protein is one row after TCRdb ran MiXCR on the 5' RACE reads. The sample consists of more than 900,000 distinct CDR3 sequences, about 25% of them appearing once. This sample was also put to use in a study of T cells of mothers and their children.

Sequenced: blood. Receptors were obtained from a girl aged 2-10 years in good health.

This clonotype turned up a few times. The chain recombines TRBV19 with TRBJ1-4, with 7 nucleotides matching TRBD1. The CDR3 covers 15 residues. Germline CDR1 is LNHDA and CDR2 is SQIVND (reference sequence). Trimming at V came to 3 bases and at J to 6 bases, leaving 7 bases not matched to a gene. The CDR3 DNA is TGTGCCAGTAGTATGTGGGGACAGATCGATGAAAAACTGTTTTTT. It yields the protein CASSMWGQIDEKLFF.

This clonotype has only a few counts. The V call is TRBV3-1, the J call TRBJ2-5; 7 positions agree with TRBD2. The junction had 3 bases not matched to a gene; V was cut back by 3 bases and J by 5 bases. Germline CDR1 LGHDT, CDR2 YNNKEL (reference sequence). CDR3 size: 13 residues. CDR3 bases: TGTGCCAGCAGCCAGAGCGGGACTGAGACCCAGTACTTC. Translation: CASSQSGTETQYF.

This clonotype was picked up a small number of times. V usage is TRBV12-3 or TRBV12-4 and J usage is TRBJ2-7, with TRBD2 matching 12 bases. Trimming took 5 bases from V and 9 from J; bases not matched to a gene: 5. The CDR3 spans 13 residues. CDR3 DNA: TGTGCCAGCAGTCATGGACTAGCGGGGCCGCAGTACTTC. Its translation is CASSHGLAGPQYF.

V usage is TRBV9 and J usage is TRBJ2-5, with D perhaps matching TRBD1 (6 bases). The J call is in doubt because the DNA end fits TRBJ2-1 better. Germline assignment: CDR1 SGDLS and CDR2 YYNGEE. The CDR3 runs to 15 residues. The CDR3 loop reads CASSVGAGVMDEQFF. CDR3 DNA: TGTGCCAGCAGCGTAGGGGCAGGGGTGATGGACGAGCAGTTCTTC.

This chain links TRBV28 with TRBJ1-3; possible D gene TRBD1, 6 bases. Trimming removed 6 bases at V and 0 bases at J, with 18 bases between. This CDR3 comprises 17 residues. CDR1 is MDHEN and CDR2 is SYDVKM in the germline V gene. The CDR3 here is CASSPYGQSFSGNTIYF. DNA for the CDR3: TGTGCCAGCAGCCCCTATGGACAGTCTTTCTCTGGAAACACCATATATTTT. The entire variable domain, with the rest obtained from reference TRBV28 and TRBJ1-3, is as follows: DVKVTQSSRYLVKRTGEKVFLECVQDMDHENMFWYRQDPGLGLRLIYFSYDVKMKEKGDIPEGYSVSREKKERFSLILESASTNQTSMYLCASSPYGQSFSGNTIYFGEGSWLTVV.

The chain joins TRBV9 to TRBJ2-1; D tentatively reads TRBD1 or TRBD2 (6 bases each). The CDR3 spans 14 residues. Trimming pared 3 bases from V and 0 bases from J, leaving 7 bases between. Germline lookup yields CDR1 SGDLS and CDR2 YYNGEE. DNA for the CDR3: TGTGCCAGCAGCGGGGGGGCCTCCTACAATGAGCAGTTCTTC. Protein product: CASSGGASYNEQFF.

This clonotype has just a few counts. The chain has TRBV5-1 and TRBJ2-7; TRBD2 matches 7 bases. After removal of 1 base from V and 2 bases from J, the junction contained 12 bases not matched to a gene. The CDR3 has 17 residues. CDR1 is SGHRS and CDR2 is YFSETQ in the germline V gene. The CDR3 spells CASSLNLDGSGAYEQYF. The CDR3 DNA sequence: TGCGCCAGCAGCTTGAACCTGGACGGGAGCGGGGCCTACGAGCAGTACTTC.

This clonotype came up a few times. The chain links TRBV27 to TRBJ2-7, with D tentatively TRBD1 (5 bases). The germline V and J ends were trimmed by 1 base and 3 bases, with 10 bases remaining between them. CDR1 is MNHEY and CDR2 is SMNVEV in the germline V gene (reference sequence). CDR3 size: 14 residues. The CDR3 DNA is TGTGCCAGCAGTTTATTGGACAAACGCTACGAGCAGTACTTC. Protein product: CASSLLDKRYEQYF.

This clonotype was seen a handful of times. This sequence joins TRBV11-2 and TRBJ2-2, with D possibly being TRBD1 or TRBD2 (5 bases each). V lost 5 bases and J 3 bases, leaving 7 bases between the germline ends. CDR3 length: 13 residues. The germline V gene has CDR1 SGHAT and CDR2 FQNNGV. The chain's CDR3 is CASSGGYTGELFF. The CDR3 nucleotides are TGTGCCAGCAGCGGGGGTTACACCGGGGAGCTGTTTTTT. Filled out from reference TRBV11-2 and TRBJ2-2, the complete variable domain reads EAGVAQSPRYKIIEKRQSVAFWCNPISGHATLYWYQQILGQGPKLLIQFQNNGVVDDSQLPKDRFSAERLKGVDSTLKIQPAKLEDSAVYLCASSGGYTGELFFGEGSRLTVL.

This clonotype was seen a few times. The chain uses TRBV7-9 and TRBJ2-5; TRBD2 matches at 10 bases. Germline V CDR1 and CDR2: SEHNR, FQNEAQ (reference sequence). The V gene end was trimmed by 3 bases and the J gene end by 3 bases; junction bases not matched to a gene: 7. The CDR3 runs 16 residues. Here the CDR3 reads CASSFGSGGIKETQYF. The DNA of the CDR3 is TGTGCCAGCAGCTTCGGTAGCGGGGGGATCAAAGAGACCCAGTACTTC.

This clonotype was recorded a few times. The chain combines TRBV27 with TRBJ1-2; the D is unclear. The CDR3 has 13 amino acids. V was trimmed by 3 bases and J by 3 bases, leaving 8 bases between them. Per germline, CDR1 MNHEY and CDR2 SMNVEV (reference sequence). The CDR3 bases are TGTGCCAGCAGTTTGTTCAGATACTATGGCTACACCTTC. Translated: CASSLFRYYGYTF.

The chain is built from TRBV7-9 and TRBJ1-2, with D tentatively TRBD1 (6 bases). The CDR3 loop spans 10 amino acids. Germline loops: CDR1 SEHNR, CDR2 FQNEAQ (reference sequence). The CDR3 DNA reads as TGTGTACAGGGAGACTATGGCTACACCTTC. This encodes CVQGDYGYTF.

This clonotype appeared many times. The V call is TRBV3-1, the J call TRBJ2-3; weak D call: TRBD1 (6 bases). Germline CDR1 is LGHDT and CDR2 is YNNKEL (reference sequence). There are 16 residues in the CDR3. V was cut by 4 bases and J by 4 bases, with 18 bases left in between. The CDR3 here is CASSLIRTEGADTQYF. The CDR3 bases are TGTGCCAGCAGCCTCATCCGGACAGAAGGCGCAGATACGCAGTATTTT.

The CDR3 DNA reads as TGTGCCAGCAGCGTGACCCCCGGGACGCTCTACGAGCAGTACTTC. It translates to CASSVTPGTLYEQYF. The J gene is TRBJ2-7, the V gene TRBV9; D may correspond to TRBD1 or TRBD2 (5 bases each). This CDR3 is 15 amino acids long. V was trimmed by 2 bases and J by 3 bases, leaving 15 bases between them. Per the germline V gene, CDR1 is SGDLS and CDR2 is YYNGEE.